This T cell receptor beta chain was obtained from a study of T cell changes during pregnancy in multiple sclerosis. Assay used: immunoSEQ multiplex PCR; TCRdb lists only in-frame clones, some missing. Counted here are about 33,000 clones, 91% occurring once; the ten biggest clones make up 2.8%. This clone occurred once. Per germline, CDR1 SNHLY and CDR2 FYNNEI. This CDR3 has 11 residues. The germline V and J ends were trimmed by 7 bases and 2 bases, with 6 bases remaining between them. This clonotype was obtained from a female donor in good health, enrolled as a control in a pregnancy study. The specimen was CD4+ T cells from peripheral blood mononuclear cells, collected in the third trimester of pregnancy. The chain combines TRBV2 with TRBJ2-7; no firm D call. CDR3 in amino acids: CASKQAYEQYF. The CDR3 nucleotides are TGTGCCAGCAAACAAGCCTACGAGCAGTACTTC. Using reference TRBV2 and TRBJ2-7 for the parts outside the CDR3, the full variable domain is EPEVTQTPSHQVTQMGQEVILRCVPISNHLYFYWYRQILGQKVEFLVSFYNNEISEKSEIFDDQFSVERPDGSNFTLKIRSTKLEDSAMYFCASKQAYEQYFGPGTRLTVT.